One and the same sample provided the 31 T cell receptor beta chains below, sequenced in a study of T cell responses to AZD1222 COVID-19 vaccine. TCRdb keeps only in-frame clones here, not all; method: immunoSEQ multiplex PCR. Among around 130,000 clones listed, almost 95% were seen once. The source was peripheral blood, collected on day 0 of AZD1222 vaccination. The receptors stem from an adult in good health.

This rearrangement joins TRBV9 to TRBJ2-3; 7 nucleotides agree with TRBD1. The CDR3 contains 15 residues. The germline gives CDR1 SGDLS, CDR2 YYNGEE. With V trimmed by 4 bases and J by 0 bases, 5 bases remained unmatched. The CDR3 here is CASSPSGQSTDTQYF. CDR3 sequence (DNA): TGTGCCAGCAGCCCGTCGGGACAGAGCACAGATACGCAGTATTTT.

The rearrangement joins TRBV29-1 to TRBJ1-1, with D uncertain. The CDR3 extends over 12 amino acids. V lost 7 bases to trimming and J lost 4 bases, with 13 bases between them. Germline lookup yields CDR1 SQVTM and CDR2 ANQGSEA. The CDR3 coding sequence is TGCAGCGCCCATGATAGGCCCACTGAAGCTTTCTTT. It specifies CSAHDRPTEAFF. The variable domain in full, completed from reference TRBV29-1 and TRBJ1-1, reads SAVISQKPSRDICQRGTSLTIQCQVDSQVTMMFWYRQQPGQSLTLIATANQGSEATYESGFVIDKFPISRPNLTFSTLTVSNMSPEDSSIYLCSAHDRPTEAFFGQGTRLTVV.

The rearrangement uses TRBV15 and TRBJ2-1; no reliable D call. Trimming removed 1 base from V and 7 bases from J, with 11 bases in between. The CDR3 contains 14 residues. CDR1 LNHNV and CDR2 YYDKDF come from the germline V gene (reference sequence). In DNA form, the CDR3 reads TGTGCCACCAGCAGAGGAGGTGGTGGGAATGAGCAGTTCTTC. It encodes CATSRGGGGNEQFF.

V and J are TRBV2 and TRBJ1-1, with D uncertain. The CDR3 totals 11 residues. The germline gives CDR1 SNHLY, CDR2 FYNNEI. Between the trimmed V and J ends, which lost 11 bases and 1 base, there was a span of 8 bases. CDR3 nucleotide sequence: TGTGCCCAGAGGGAGAACACTGAAGCTTTCTTT. It translates to CAQRENTEAFF.

The genes are TRBV18 and TRBJ1-2, with D possibly TRBD1 on 5 matching bases. The V end was cut by 3 bases, the J end by 7 bases, with 12 bases between. The CDR3 is made up of 13 amino acids. Germline V gene lookup returns CDR1 KGHSH and CDR2 LQKENI. CDR3 DNA sequence: TGTGCCAGCTCACCTACGGGGGGTCGTGGCTACACCTTC. It translates to CASSPTGGRGYTF.

This chain links TRBV4-1 with TRBJ2-3, with D possibly TRBD1 on 5 matching bases. Germline V gene data show CDR1 as MGHRA and CDR2 as YSYEKL. The CDR3 has 13 residues. The V gene lost 1 base and the J gene lost 5 bases, with 7 bases spanning the gap. Here the CDR3 reads CASSQVTGDTQYF. Written as DNA, the CDR3 is TGCGCCAGCAGCCAAGTAACAGGAGATACGCAGTATTTT.

This chain uses TRBV7-2 with TRBJ1-5; D is unclear. The germline CDR1 and CDR2 sequences are SGHTA and FQGNSA. V lost 1 base to trimming and J lost 7 bases, with 11 bases between them. The CDR3 consists of 14 residues. CDR3 sequence: CASSLGSPGQPQHF. CDR3 DNA sequence: TGTGCCAGCAGCTTAGGGTCGCCGGGACAGCCCCAGCATTTT.

The chain recombines TRBV6-5 with TRBJ1-3, with D unclear. Germline lookup yields CDR1 MNHEY and CDR2 SVGAGI. With 2 bases removed from V and 3 bases from J, the gap between germline ends came to 8 bases. The CDR3 has 14 amino acids. Written as DNA, the CDR3 is TGTGCCAGCAGTTACACGGACGTTGGAAACACCATATATTTT. Encoded protein: CASSYTDVGNTIYF.

The chain combines TRBV12-5 with TRBJ1-2; TRBD1 matches 10 bases. CDR1 and CDR2 (germline): LGHNT, FRNRAP. The CDR3 is 15 amino acids. Germline trimming cut 4 bases from V and 8 bases from J; bases unmatched to any gene: 10. CDR3 bases: TGTGCTAGTGGTTCCTCGGACAGGGGGGTGGGCGGCTACACCTTC. This codes for CASGSSDRGVGGYTF.

The rearrangement links TRBV25-1 to TRBJ1-2, with D maybe TRBD1 (5 bases). The V end lost 6 bases, the J end lost 2 bases, and 7 bases lay between the germline ends. Looked up from germline, CDR1 is MGHDK and CDR2 is SYGVNS. The CDR3 contains 12 residues. The CDR3 region has the DNA TGTGCCAGCAGGCGACAGAACTATGGCTACACCTTC. As protein: CASRRQNYGYTF.

The rearrangement links TRBV27 to TRBJ2-1, with D tentatively TRBD1 (7 bases). CDR3 length equals 14 residues. Germline V gene sequence: CDR1 MNHEY, CDR2 SMNVEV (reference sequence). V lost 8 bases, J lost 7 bases, and 18 bases lay in between. DNA of the CDR3: TGTGCCAGCGCAACCTGGAGGGGGCGAAATGAGCAGTTCTTC. The encoded protein is CASATWRGRNEQFF.

This clone was observed once. This chain connects TRBV27 to TRBJ1-1; 7 bases fit TRBD1. Looked up from germline, CDR1 is MNHEY and CDR2 is SMNVEV (reference sequence). The trim removed 5 bases at V and 0 bases at J, leaving 12 bases unmatched. The CDR3 runs 17 residues. In nucleotides, the CDR3 is TGTGCCAGCAGTCCCATTCCTGGACAGGCTCTGAACACTGAAGCTTTCTTT. Residues: CASSPIPGQALNTEAFF.

The J gene is TRBJ2-7, the V gene TRBV20-1, with D unresolved. Trimming shortened V by 1 base and J by 3 bases, and 4 bases separated the two germline ends. CDR3 length: 11 residues. Germline-derived CDR1 and CDR2 are DFQATT and SNEGSKA (reference sequence). Written as DNA, the CDR3 is TGCAGTGCTAGAGTCAACTACGAGCAGTACTTC. Its protein is CSARVNYEQYF.

The CDR3, as DNA: TGCAGTGTTGTCACAGGGGCCACCATATATTTT. Its protein product is CSVVTGATIYF. J is TRBJ1-3 and V is TRBV20-1; 7 bases line up with TRBD1. The CDR3 totals 11 residues. The V segment lost 7 bases and the J segment 9 bases; nucleotides outside the gene matches: 6. The germline V gene has CDR1 DFQATT and CDR2 SNEGSKA (reference sequence).

This clone was detected only once. The chain uses TRBV7-3 and TRBJ1-1; D is possibly TRBD1 (6 bases). The CDR3 length is 13 residues. Germline assignment: CDR1 SGHTA and CDR2 FQGTGA. Trimming took 0 bases from V and 10 from J, leaving 12 bases between them. The CDR3 spells CASSLTVGARAFF. DNA for the CDR3: TGTGCCAGCAGCTTAACGGTGGGGGCAAGAGCTTTCTTT.

This clone was seen only once. As DNA, the CDR3 is TGTGCCAGCAGCGGCTCTGGAAACACCATATATTTT. Protein: CASSGSGNTIYF. The chain combines TRBV6-6 with TRBJ1-3, with no clear D. Trimming pared 6 bases from V and 0 bases from J, leaving 3 bases between. The CDR3 loop spans 12 amino acids. Per the germline V gene, CDR1 is MNHNY and CDR2 is SVGAGI (reference sequence).

The chain recombines TRBV19 with TRBJ2-1; TRBD2 might be the D (5 bases). The germline CDR1 and CDR2 sequences are LNHDA and SQIVND (reference sequence). V lost 5 bases and J 7 bases, leaving 18 bases between the germline ends. The CDR3 sequence is 15 residues long. Written as DNA, the CDR3 is TGTGCCAGTAGTCCCCGGCTAGGAGGCTGGAATGAGCAGTTCTTC. Encoded protein: CASSPRLGGWNEQFF.

The chain recombines TRBV9 with TRBJ1-2; D uncertain. CDR1 and CDR2 from the germline V gene are SGDLS and YYNGEE. V was trimmed by 0 bases and J by 9 bases, leaving 12 bases between them. This CDR3 spans 13 amino acids. Here the CDR3 DNA reads TGTGCCAGCAGCGTAGCTCCGGGTTTGCGCTACACCTTC. It encodes CASSVAPGLRYTF.

The V and J genes are TRBV7-9 and TRBJ2-1; no definite D call. The germline V gene has CDR1 SEHNR and CDR2 FQNEAQ (reference sequence). This CDR3 contains 17 residues. Trimming cost V 0 bases and J 0 bases, with 12 bases left between them. CDR3 in amino acids: CASSLAVGRSSYNEQFF. Here the CDR3 DNA reads TGTGCCAGCAGCTTAGCGGTCGGGCGGAGCTCCTACAATGAGCAGTTCTTC.

The CDR3 loop is CASSPGGEARNEKLFF. The DNA of the CDR3 is TGTGCCAGCAGCCCCGGGGGGGAGGCAAGGAATGAAAAACTGTTTTTT. The chain combines TRBV7-2 with TRBJ1-4, with a possible D match to TRBD1 (5 bases). The V end lost 5 bases, the J end lost 5 bases, and 18 bases lay between the germline ends. Per germline, CDR1 SGHTA and CDR2 FQGNSA. The CDR3 is 16 residues long. The variable domain in full, with the rest retrieved from reference TRBV7-2 and TRBJ1-4, is GAGVSQSPSNKVTEKGKDVELRCDPISGHTALYWYRQSLGQGLEFLIYFQGNSAPDKSGLPSDRFSAERTGGSVSTLTIQRTQQEDSAVYLCASSPGGEARNEKLFFGSGTQLSVL.

V and J are TRBV2 and TRBJ2-6; the D is unclear. The CDR3 contains 13 residues. Per the germline V gene, CDR1 is SNHLY and CDR2 is FYNNEI. Trimming shortened V by 1 base and J by 4 bases, and 2 bases separated the two germline ends. Here the CDR3 DNA reads TGTGCCAGCAGTGAAGGGGGGGCCAACGTCCTGACTTTC. Translating gives CASSEGGANVLTF. The whole variable domain, filled in from reference TRBV2 and TRBJ2-6, reads EPEVTQTPSHQVTQMGQEVILRCVPISNHLYFYWYRQILGQKVEFLVSFYNNEISEKSEIFDDQFSVERPDGSNFTLKIRSTKLEDSAMYFCASSEGGANVLTFGAGSRLTVL.

V is TRBV19 and J is TRBJ1-1; unclear D gene. Between the trimmed V and J ends, which lost 4 bases and 6 bases, there was a span of 12 bases. The CDR3 runs 13 residues. Germline-derived CDR1 and CDR2 are LNHDA and SQIVND (reference sequence). The CDR3 DNA reads as TGTGCCAGTAGTACCAATACCGGGTCTGAAGCTTTCTTT. Protein sequence: CASSTNTGSEAFF.

This clone has just one count. The chain has TRBV29-1 and TRBJ1-2; possible D gene TRBD1, 5 bases. The length of the CDR3 is 11 residues. Germline CDR1 is SQVTM and CDR2 is ANQGSEA. Deletions cut 6 bases from V and 7 bases from J, with 12 bases between. The CDR3 sequence: CSVSGTPGYTF. CDR3 DNA sequence: TGCAGCGTATCCGGGACGCCTGGCTACACCTTC.

This sequence joins TRBV3-1 (or the pseudogene TRBV3-2) and TRBJ2-5; D gene unclear. CDR1 and CDR2 (germline): LGHDT, YNNKEL (reference sequence). The CDR3 consists of 11 residues. V lost 2 bases to trimming and J lost 5 bases, with 3 bases between them. The CDR3 DNA reads as TGTGCCAGCAGCCAAATTGAGACCCAGTACTTC. It specifies CASSQIETQYF.

The V and J genes are TRBV11-1 and TRBJ2-4; the D gene could be TRBD1 or TRBD2 (5 bases each). This CDR3 region has 13 residues. The germline gives CDR1 SGHAT, CDR2 FQDESV (reference sequence). Trimming left V 5 bases short and J 8 bases short, with 13 bases between. The CDR3 DNA follows: TGTGCCAGCAGCCTGGGGACCGCGGACATTCAGTACTTC. Translating gives CASSLGTADIQYF.

The V gene is TRBV13, the J gene TRBJ1-1; TRBD1 matches 8 bases. The CDR3 is made up of 14 amino acids. In germline, CDR1 is PRHDT, CDR2 FYEKMQ (reference sequence). The V gene end was trimmed by 5 bases and the J gene end by 4 bases; junction bases not matched to a gene: 6. CDR3 region: CASSRDRRSTEAFF. The CDR3 coding sequence is TGTGCCAGCAGCCGGGACAGGCGGAGCACTGAAGCTTTCTTT.

The chain carries TRBV7-8 and TRBJ1-1, with D maybe TRBD1 (6 bases). Trimming pared 8 bases from V and 1 base from J, leaving 11 bases between. This CDR3 has 13 residues. Per the germline V gene, CDR1 is SGHVS and CDR2 is FQNEAQ. The DNA of the CDR3 is TGTGCCAGCCAACGGGGACAGAACACTGAAGCTTTCTTT. Amino acid sequence: CASQRGQNTEAFF.

J is TRBJ1-1 and V is TRBV12-3 or TRBV12-4, with 7 bases lining up with TRBD1. This CDR3 has 13 amino acids. Germline trimming cut 11 bases from V and 5 bases from J; bases unmatched to any gene: 11. The DNA for the CDR3 is TGTGCCGCCGGTCGACAGGGTCGGACTGAAGCTTTCTTT. It encodes CAAGRQGRTEAFF.

This chain joins TRBV4-3 and TRBJ1-6; D may be TRBD1 (6 bases). The germline V gene has CDR1 LGHNA and CDR2 YSLEER. The CDR3 extends over 16 amino acids. V was shortened by 1 base and J by 5 bases, with 12 bases between the two germline ends. The CDR3 reads CASSQVQTGDNSPLHF. The CDR3 nucleotides read TGCGCCAGCAGCCAAGTCCAGACAGGCGATAATTCACCCCTCCACTTT.

The rearrangement uses TRBV12-3 or TRBV12-4 and TRBJ1-4; D is undetermined. The CDR3 length is 13 residues. V lost 8 bases, J lost 0 bases, and 7 bases lay in between. CDR3 in amino acids: CASGVATNEKLFF. CDR3 sequence (DNA): TGTGCCAGCGGGGTAGCAACTAATGAAAAACTGTTTTTT.

The chain uses TRBV5-1 and TRBJ2-7, with D uncertain. V was pared by 7 bases and J by 5 bases, with 10 bases between. Germline V gives CDR1 SGHRS, CDR2 YFSETQ. The CDR3 sequence is 11 residues long. The CDR3: CASQGSHEQYV. The CDR3 DNA reads TGCGCCAGCCAAGGGTCCCACGAGCAGTACGTC.